This record looks at one T cell receptor beta chain sequence and its context. Its cognate antigen is unknown. The data stem from a study of shared clonotypes between healthy human individuals. Whole-study findings and limits: Rarefaction revealed incomplete sorted-subset sequencing despite large depth.

Between the trimmed V and J ends, which lost 7 bases and 6 bases, there was a span of 18 bases. This CDR3 contains 14 residues. The germline gives CDR1 MDHEN, CDR2 SYDVKM. Healthy adults negative for HIV, lacking recent acute infections or vaccinations, served as donors. Sorted-subset replicate PCRs used roughly 210 ng of genomic DNA. This amount corresponded to approximately 30,000 T cell genomes. Sequencing was performed with immunoSEQ multiplex PCR; in TCRdb, only in-frame clones are kept and a portion is missing. The data hold millions of clones, with over 90% observed a single time. This chain uses TRBV28 with TRBJ1-1; the D gene is possibly TRBD1 (5 bases). This TCR came from a man between 18 and 29 years old in good health. Some clones in this sample may be carry-over from other donors' samples. The sample consisted of naive CD4+ T cells from PBMCs. Regarding subset: CD45RA+ positively selected. The CDR3 loop is CASIGGGMGAEAFF. DNA of the CDR3: TGTGCCAGCATCGGCGGGGGGATGGGCGCTGAAGCTTTCTTT.